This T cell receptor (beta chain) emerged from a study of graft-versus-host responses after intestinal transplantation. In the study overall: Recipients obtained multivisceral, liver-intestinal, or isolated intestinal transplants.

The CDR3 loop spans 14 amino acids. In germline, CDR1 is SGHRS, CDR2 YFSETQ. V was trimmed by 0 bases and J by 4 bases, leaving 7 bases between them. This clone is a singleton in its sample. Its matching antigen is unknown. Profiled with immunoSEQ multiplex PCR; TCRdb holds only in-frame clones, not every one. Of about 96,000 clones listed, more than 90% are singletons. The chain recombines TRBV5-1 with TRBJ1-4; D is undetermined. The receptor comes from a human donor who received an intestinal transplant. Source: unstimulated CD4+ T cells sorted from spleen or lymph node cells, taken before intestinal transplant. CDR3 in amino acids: CASSLGTINEKLFF. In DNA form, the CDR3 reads TGCGCCAGCAGCTTGGGGACTATTAATGAAAAACTGTTTTTT. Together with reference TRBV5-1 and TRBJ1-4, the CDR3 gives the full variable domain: KAGVTQTPRYLIKTRGQQVTLSCSPISGHRSVSWYQQTPGQGLQFLFEYFSETQRNKGNFPGRFSGRQFSNSRSEMNVSTLELGDSALYLCASSLGTINEKLFFGSGTQLSVL.